The 28 T cell receptor beta chains given below trace back to one sample, sequenced in a study of cytomegalovirus exposure and HLA in healthy donors. Amplification used 60 Vbeta primers and 13 Jbeta primers. The repertoire was sequenced with immunoSEQ multiplex PCR; TCRdb's copy has only in-frame clones and lacks some. Its clone listing holds 200,000 to 250,000 clones. Sequences were obtained from PBMCs. These receptor sequences come from a woman in her twenties or thirties in good health and CMV-seropositive.

The chain uses TRBV4-2 and TRBJ2-7, with 8 bases identical to TRBD1. The CDR3 runs 16 residues. V trimming: 1 base; J trimming: 4 bases; junction bases outside the gene matches: 9. In germline, CDR1 is LGHNA, CDR2 YNFKEQ. The CDR3 bases are TGTGCCAGCAGCCAAGTTGGAGACAGGGGAAGGTACGAGCAGTACTTC. It specifies CASSQVGDRGRYEQYF.

V gene TRBV5-8 combines with J gene TRBJ1-1, with 11 bases that match TRBD1. Germline CDR1 is SGHTS and CDR2 is YDEGEE. This CDR3 is 17 amino acids long. The ends lost 4 bases at V and 7 bases at J; junction bases unmatched: 15. This chain's CDR3 is CASSRTAIYGTGGEAFF. As DNA, the CDR3 is TGTGCCAGCAGCCGGACAGCGATATACGGGACAGGGGGTGAAGCTTTCTTT.

The chain recombines TRBV9 with TRBJ1-1; D call uncertain. The CDR3 has 13 residues. Trimming left V 5 bases short and J 0 bases short, with 8 bases between. In germline, CDR1 is SGDLS, CDR2 YYNGEE. The CDR3 loop reads CASSRELNTEAFF. The DNA for the CDR3 is TGTGCCAGCAGTCGCGAATTGAACACTGAAGCTTTCTTT.

Written as DNA, the CDR3 is TGTGCCACCAGCGGAGGGGGCACTAGCGGGGTATACAATGAGCAGTTCTTC. Protein product: CATSGGGTSGVYNEQFF. This chain joins TRBV15 and TRBJ2-1, with 10 bases matching TRBD2. V lost 5 bases, J lost 4 bases, and 11 bases stayed unmatched. Germline V gives CDR1 LNHNV, CDR2 YYDKDF (reference sequence). CDR3 length: 17 amino acids.

For the CDR3, the DNA is TGTGCCAGCAGCGTAGCGACAGTCACAGATACGCAGTATTTT. Translation gives CASSVATVTDTQYF. The chain employs TRBV9 and TRBJ2-3, with D possibly TRBD1 on 5 matching bases. V dropped 0 bases and J dropped 2 bases, with 7 bases sitting between them. Per germline, CDR1 SGDLS and CDR2 YYNGEE. This CDR3 has 14 amino acids.

The chain uses TRBV27 and TRBJ2-1; D not resolved. The CDR3 is 14 amino acids. Trimming pared 4 bases from V and 0 bases from J, leaving 7 bases between. The germline gives CDR1 MNHEY, CDR2 SMNVEV (reference sequence). The CDR3: CASSYKSSYNEQFF. The CDR3 coding sequence is TGTGCCAGCAGTTATAAGAGCTCCTACAATGAGCAGTTCTTC.

The V call is TRBV6-5, the J call TRBJ2-3, with a tentative D call TRBD2 (6 bases). CDR3 length: 16 residues. V lost 3 bases to trimming and J lost 0 bases, with 13 bases between them. Germline loops: CDR1 MNHEY, CDR2 SVGAGI. CDR3 protein: CASSYAGPGSTDTQYF. CDR3 nucleotide sequence: TGTGCCAGCAGTTATGCGGGGCCGGGAAGCACAGATACGCAGTATTTT.

The V gene is TRBV7-9, the J gene TRBJ2-2, with TRBD1 as a possible D gene (6 bases). CDR1 is SEHNR and CDR2 is FQNEAQ in the germline V gene (reference sequence). Trimming removed 1 base from V and 0 bases from J, with 15 bases in between. There are 18 residues in the CDR3. CDR3 loop: CASSLEYGQNSNTGELFF. The CDR3 DNA follows: TGTGCCAGCAGCTTAGAATACGGACAGAATTCGAACACCGGGGAGCTGTTTTTT.

CDR3 nucleotide sequence: TGTGCCAGCAATCCGGACTCCTTCTACAATGAGCAGTTCTTC. Amino acid sequence: CASNPDSFYNEQFF. The chain links TRBV9 to TRBJ2-1, with D perhaps TRBD2 (5 bases). The CDR3 has 14 amino acids. V lost 6 bases to trimming and J lost 3 bases, with 13 bases between them. The germline V gene encodes CDR1 SGDLS and CDR2 YYNGEE. The complete variable domain, with remaining parts taken from reference TRBV9 and TRBJ2-1, reads DSGVTQTPKHLITATGQRVTLRCSPRSGDLSVYWYQQSLDQGLQFLIQYYNGEERAKGNILERFSAQQFPDLHSELNLSSLELGDSALYFCASNPDSFYNEQFFGPGTRLTVL.

The chain links TRBV9 to TRBJ2-5, with 11 positions matching TRBD2. Germline V gives CDR1 SGDLS, CDR2 YYNGEE. Trimming at V came to 0 bases and at J to 2 bases, leaving 9 bases not matched to a gene. The CDR3 sequence is 18 residues long. CDR3: CASSVALAGGAVQETQYF. For the CDR3, the DNA is TGTGCCAGCAGCGTAGCCTTAGCGGGGGGGGCCGTGCAAGAGACCCAGTACTTC.

This rearrangement joins TRBV19 to TRBJ2-5, with 8 bases identical to TRBD2. With V trimmed by 5 bases and J by 0 bases, 5 bases remained unmatched. There are 15 residues in the CDR3. Per the germline V gene, CDR1 is LNHDA and CDR2 is SQIVND (reference sequence). The CDR3 DNA is TGTGCCAGTAGTGGGGTAGCGGGGTACCAAGAGACCCAGTACTTC. This translates into CASSGVAGYQETQYF.

V and J are TRBV7-4 and TRBJ1-1, with a weak D call TRBD1 (5 bases). V was clipped by 2 bases and J by 2 bases, with 21 bases between them. Germline values: CDR1 SGHVT, CDR2 SQSDAQ. This CDR3 has 18 residues. The CDR3 region is CASSLYGSGVLINTEAFF. CDR3 DNA sequence: TGTGCCAGCAGCTTATATGGATCGGGGGTCCTAATCAACACTGAAGCTTTCTTT. Drawing the rest from reference TRBV7-4 and TRBJ1-1, the complete variable domain is GAGVSQSPRYKVAKRGRDVALRCDSISGHVTLYWYRQTLGQGSEVLTYSQSDAQRDKSGRPSGRFSAERPERSVSTLKIQRTEQGDSAVYLCASSLYGSGVLINTEAFFGQGTRLTVV.

The rearrangement uses TRBV7-2 and TRBJ2-1; 9 positions match TRBD2. The trim removed 4 bases at V and 3 bases at J, leaving 4 bases unmatched. The CDR3 runs to 15 residues. Germline V gives CDR1 SGHTA, CDR2 FQGNSA. The CDR3 loop reads CASSSGRGGYNEQFF. CDR3 nucleotides: TGTGCCAGCAGCTCCGGGCGGGGGGGCTACAATGAGCAGTTCTTC.

The gene calls are TRBV18 and TRBJ1-5; D not resolved. The germline V gene has CDR1 KGHSH and CDR2 LQKENI. The CDR3 length is 13 residues. Trimming took 4 bases from V and 7 from J, leaving 11 bases between them. The CDR3, as DNA: TGTGCCAGCTCACAAACCGAGTACCAGCCCCAGCATTTT. Its translation: CASSQTEYQPQHF.

The V call is TRBV2, the J call TRBJ2-1; a possible D gene is TRBD1 (6 bases). This CDR3 region has 15 residues. Germline CDR1 and CDR2: SNHLY and FYNNEI. The V gene lost 6 bases and the J gene lost 8 bases, with 20 bases spanning the gap. CDR3 coding DNA: TGTGCCAGCAGGAGGGGGTGGGGGATTTGGGATGAGCAGTTCTTC. Protein sequence: CASRRGWGIWDEQFF.

The rearrangement uses TRBV28 and TRBJ1-4; unclear D gene. The CDR3 runs 13 residues. Trimming cost V 7 bases and J 6 bases, with 12 bases left between them. In germline, CDR1 is MDHEN, CDR2 SYDVKM. The CDR3 here is CASTQATYEKLFF. DNA for the CDR3: TGTGCCAGCACCCAAGCCACCTATGAAAAACTGTTTTTT.

V and J are TRBV4-2 and TRBJ1-2; perhaps TRBD1 as D (5 bases). This CDR3 is 13 amino acids long. The V end lost 4 bases, the J end lost 9 bases, and 15 bases lay between the germline ends. The germline gives CDR1 LGHNA, CDR2 YNFKEQ. In DNA form, the CDR3 reads TGTGCCAGCAGCCCCTCGACAGATAAGCGCTACACCTTC. Amino acids: CASSPSTDKRYTF.

The chain is built from TRBV28 and TRBJ1-2, with D unresolved. CDR1 and CDR2 from the germline V gene are MDHEN and SYDVKM. V was pared by 4 bases and J by 3 bases, with 9 bases between. The CDR3 is 13 residues long. This CDR3 is CASSSLSYYGYTF. CDR3 nucleotide sequence: TGTGCCAGCAGTTCTTTGAGCTACTATGGCTACACCTTC.

V gene TRBV14 combines with J gene TRBJ1-2, with D unclear. Germline lookup yields CDR1 SGHDN and CDR2 FVKESK. This CDR3 contains 13 residues. The V end was cut by 0 bases, the J end by 3 bases, with 5 bases between. The CDR3 spells CASSQDLYYGYTF. The DNA for the CDR3 is TGTGCCAGCAGCCAAGATCTTTACTATGGCTACACCTTC.

The chain recombines TRBV10-3 with TRBJ2-7; 12 nucleotides agree with TRBD2. The CDR3 runs to 15 residues. Germline CDR1 reads ENHRY; CDR2 reads SYGVKD. The V and J ends lost 8 bases and 3 bases, in that order; junction bases with no gene match: 8. The CDR3 spells CAIGKLTSGGYEQYF. The DNA for the CDR3 is TGTGCCATCGGTAAACTGACTAGCGGGGGCTACGAGCAGTACTTC.

The J gene is TRBJ1-3, the V gene TRBV18, with 8 bases identical to TRBD1. V lost 1 base and J lost 4; bases outside the gene matches: 3. CDR3 length equals 15 residues. CDR1 and CDR2 (germline): KGHSH, LQKENI. The CDR3 DNA is TGTGCCAGCTCACCACTCGGACAGGGAGGAAACACCATATATTTT. This encodes CASSPLGQGGNTIYF.

The chain carries TRBV6-5 and TRBJ1-3; D perhaps matches TRBD1 (6 bases). This CDR3 has 16 amino acids. CDR1 is MNHEY, CDR2 SVGAGI, per germline. Trimming pared 4 bases from V and 0 bases from J, leaving 13 bases between. CDR3 DNA sequence: TGTGCCAGCAGTTTTCTGACAGGCCGCTCTGGAAACACCATATATTTT. As protein: CASSFLTGRSGNTIYF.

The CDR3 sequence is CASSRTGWGGTEAFF. The CDR3 bases are TGTGCCAGCAGTAGGACAGGGTGGGGAGGCACTGAAGCTTTCTTT. The V call is TRBV2, the J call TRBJ1-1; 8 bases agree with TRBD1. CDR1 is SNHLY and CDR2 is FYNNEI in the germline V gene. Germline trimming cut 5 bases from V and 4 bases from J; bases unmatched to any gene: 9. This CDR3 has 15 residues.

The chain couples TRBV19 to TRBJ1-5; D is ambiguous. The CDR3 contains 13 residues. Germline loops: CDR1 LNHDA, CDR2 SQIVND (reference sequence). The CDR3 protein is CASLQDSNQPQHF. The CDR3 nucleotides are TGTGCGTCATTGCAGGATAGCAATCAGCCCCAGCATTTT.

This sequence joins TRBV30 and TRBJ1-4; no definite D call. Germline values: CDR1 GTSNPN, CDR2 SVGIG (reference sequence). The ends were cut back, 5 bases at V and 4 bases at J, with 14 bases in the middle. The CDR3 spans 14 residues. The CDR3 nucleotides read TGTGCCTGGGGACCGGGGTTTTTTAATGAAAAACTGTTTTTT. This codes for CAWGPGFFNEKLFF.

V is TRBV5-5 and J is TRBJ1-6; 10 bases agree with TRBD1. The germline CDR1 and CDR2 sequences are SGHKS and YYEKEE (reference sequence). This CDR3 region has 16 residues. Trimming cost V 3 bases and J 8 bases; bases outside gene matches: 8. CDR3 coding DNA: TGTGCCAGCAGCTCGGTTGGGACAGGGGCCTATTCACCCCTCCACTTT. Its translation: CASSSVGTGAYSPLHF.

V gene TRBV19 combines with J gene TRBJ1-5; D might be TRBD1 (6 bases). Trimming took 4 bases from V and 4 from J, leaving 14 bases between them. This CDR3 contains 15 residues. Germline V lookup: CDR1 LNHDA, CDR2 SQIVND (reference sequence). In DNA, the CDR3 is TGTGCCAGTAGTAGGATGGACAGCCCTAATCAGCCCCAGCATTTT. Translated: CASSRMDSPNQPQHF.

J is TRBJ2-1 and V is TRBV25-1, with D perhaps matching TRBD2 (5 bases). The CDR3 runs 15 residues. The V gene's germline CDR1 is MGHDK and CDR2 SYGVNS. V was clipped by 1 base and J by 3 bases, with 10 bases between them. The CDR3 nucleotides read TGTGCCAGCAGTGAATTCCGGGGTCTCTACAATGAGCAGTTCTTC. Translating gives CASSEFRGLYNEQFF. Full variable domain (missing parts from reference TRBV25-1 and TRBJ2-1): EADIYQTPRYLVIGTGKKITLECSQTMGHDKMYWYQQDPGMELHLIHYSYGVNSTEKGDLSSESTVSRIRTEHFPLTLESARPSHTSQYLCASSEFRGLYNEQFFGPGTRLTVL.